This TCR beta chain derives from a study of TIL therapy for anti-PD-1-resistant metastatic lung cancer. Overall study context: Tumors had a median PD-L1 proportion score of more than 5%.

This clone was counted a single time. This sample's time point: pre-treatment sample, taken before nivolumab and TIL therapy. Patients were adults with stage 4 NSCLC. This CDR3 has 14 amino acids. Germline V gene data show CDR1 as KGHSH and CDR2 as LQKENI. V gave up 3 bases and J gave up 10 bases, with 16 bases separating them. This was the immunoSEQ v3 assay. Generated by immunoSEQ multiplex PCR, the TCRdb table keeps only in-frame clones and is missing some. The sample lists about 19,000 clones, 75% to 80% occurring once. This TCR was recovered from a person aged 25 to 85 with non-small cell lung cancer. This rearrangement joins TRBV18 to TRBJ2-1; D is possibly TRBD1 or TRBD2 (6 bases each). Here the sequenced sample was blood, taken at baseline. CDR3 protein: CASSPSNRAGEQFF. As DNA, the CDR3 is TGTGCCAGCTCACCCAGCAACAGGGCGGGGGAGCAGTTCTTC.